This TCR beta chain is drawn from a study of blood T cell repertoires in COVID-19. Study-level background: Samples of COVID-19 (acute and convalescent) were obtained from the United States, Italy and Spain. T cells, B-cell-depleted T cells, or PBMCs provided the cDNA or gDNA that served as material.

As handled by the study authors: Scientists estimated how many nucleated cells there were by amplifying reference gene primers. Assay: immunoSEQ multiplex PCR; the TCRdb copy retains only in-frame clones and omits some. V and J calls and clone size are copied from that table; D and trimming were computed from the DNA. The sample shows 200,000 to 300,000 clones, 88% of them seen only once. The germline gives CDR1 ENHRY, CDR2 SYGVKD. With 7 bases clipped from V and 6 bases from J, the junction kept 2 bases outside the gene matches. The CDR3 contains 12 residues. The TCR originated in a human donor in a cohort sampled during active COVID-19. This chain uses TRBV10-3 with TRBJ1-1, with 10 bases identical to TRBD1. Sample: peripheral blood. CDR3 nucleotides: TGTGCCATCAAGGGGACAGGGGCTGAAGCTTTCTTT. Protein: CAIKGTGAEAFF.